The next 20 T cell receptor beta chains were all read from a single sample in a study of blood T cell repertoires in COVID-19 (dated by TCRdb to 2020 to 2022). Library preparation employed the immunoSEQ multiplex PCR assay. TCRdb retrieved this table from immuneACCESS and kept in-frame rearrangements only. Not all clones are present; in checked studies, unresolved V genes account for under half, and no reason is known for the remainder. The sample profile shows around 250,000 clones; about 91% of them were found once. In total, the top ten clones hold more than 0.95% of the sample. Material for sequencing was PBMCs or T cells enriched from blood (not recorded which). These receptors came from a woman in her thirties or forties with acute COVID-19.

V and J are TRBV6-1 and TRBJ2-1; 8 bases fit TRBD2. Trimming took 2 bases from V and 5 from J; bases not matched to a gene: 8. This CDR3 is built from 16 residues. Germline V CDR1 and CDR2: MNHNS, SASEGT. The CDR3 here is CASSETGLAGNNEQFF. CDR3 DNA sequence: TGTGCCAGCAGTGAAACTGGATTAGCGGGGAACAATGAGCAGTTCTTC.

The rearrangement joins TRBV28 to TRBJ1-5, with D uncertain. Germline V lookup: CDR1 MDHEN, CDR2 SYDVKM. Trimming shortened V by 9 bases and J by 10 bases, and 13 bases separated the two germline ends. CDR3 size: 11 residues. DNA of the CDR3: TGTGCCAGTGCGTCCAGAGGACCCCAGCATTTT. This gives the protein CASASRGPQHF.

This sequence joins TRBV11-3 and TRBJ1-6; D unresolved. Between the trimmed V and J ends, which lost 1 base and 8 bases, there was a span of 6 bases. The CDR3 has 13 amino acids. Germline V gene sequence: CDR1 SGHNT, CDR2 YENEEA. The CDR3 DNA follows: TGTGCCAGCAGCTTAGGGCAGGATTCACCCCTCCACTTT. It encodes CASSLGQDSPLHF. Drawing the rest from reference TRBV11-3 and TRBJ1-6, the complete variable domain is EAGVVQSPRYKIIEKKQPVAFWCNPISGHNTLYWYLQNLGQGPELLIRYENEEAVDDSQLPKDRFSAERLKGVDSTLKIQPAELGDSAVYLCASSLGQDSPLHFGNGTRLTVT.

V and J are TRBV7-3 and TRBJ2-1; 9 positions match TRBD2. The junction had 14 bases not matched to a gene; V was cut back by 2 bases and J by 6 bases. The CDR3 is 18 amino acids. CDR1 is SGHTA and CDR2 is FQGTGA in the germline V gene. The CDR3 DNA is TGTGCCAGCAGCTTAGTGTATAGGGGGGCTAGCGGGATCAATGAGCAGTTCTTC. Translated, it gives CASSLVYRGASGINEQFF.

To note about this clone: Mismatch with germline at one junction end may stem from a read error. The rearrangement links TRBV24-1 to TRBJ2-1; 12 positions agree with TRBD1. The germline CDR1 and CDR2 sequences are KGHDR and SFDVKD. The CDR3 loop spans 17 amino acids. Here the CDR3 reads CATSGQGTGGSHNEQFF. The CDR3 DNA sequence: TGTGCCACCAGTGGACAAGGGACAGGGGGCTCCCACAATGAGCAGTTCTTC.

To note about this clone: A junction end diverges from the germline sequence, so it may reflect a read error. The rearrangement uses TRBV5-1 and TRBJ1-4; unclear D gene. Germline CDR1 is SGHRS and CDR2 is YFSETQ. CDR3 size: 8 residues. CDR3 DNA: TGCGCCAGCAGCCCTGGGCCTTTT. Translated: CASSPGPF.

The chain couples TRBV6-2 or TRBV6-3 to TRBJ1-6; D not certain. V shed 4 bases and J shed 9 bases, with 16 bases lying between them. CDR1 is MNHEY and CDR2 is SVGEGT in the germline V gene. The CDR3 is 15 residues long. In nucleotides, the CDR3 is TGTGCCAGCAGTTCCGAGGATGGAGGTCGTTCACCCCTCCACTTT. The encoded protein is CASSSEDGGRSPLHF.

V and J are TRBV28 and TRBJ1-2, with D perhaps matching TRBD1 (5 bases). The CDR3 has 13 amino acids. Trimming shortened V by 5 bases and J by 6 bases, and 13 bases separated the two germline ends. Germline CDR1 reads MDHEN; CDR2 reads SYDVKM. As DNA, the CDR3 is TGTGCCAGCAGTCCCGGGCCCAGGGATGGCTACACCTTC. Translation gives CASSPGPRDGYTF.

This rearrangement joins TRBV5-1 to TRBJ2-7; TRBD1 aligns across 7 bases. Germline V gene sequence: CDR1 SGHRS, CDR2 YFSETQ. The V segment lost 2 bases and the J segment 2 bases; nucleotides outside the gene matches: 7. This CDR3 has 15 residues. The CDR3 DNA is TGCGCCAGCAGCTTTCGACAGGGAACTGCCTACGAGCAGTACTTC. Translated, it gives CASSFRQGTAYEQYF.

The chain employs TRBV6-6 and TRBJ2-3; weak D call: TRBD1 (6 bases). The CDR3 runs to 15 residues. V lost 7 bases, J lost 2 bases, and 16 bases lay in between. Germline loops: CDR1 MNHNY, CDR2 SVGAGI (reference sequence). CDR3: CASTDPSGATDTQYF. In DNA, the CDR3 is TGTGCCAGCACCGATCCCTCAGGGGCCACAGATACGCAGTATTTT.

The V gene is TRBV15, the J gene TRBJ1-6; tentative D call: TRBD1 (5 bases). The CDR3 covers 15 residues. V shed 3 bases and J shed 6 bases, with 12 bases lying between them. Germline CDR1 reads LNHNV; CDR2 reads YYDKDF (reference sequence). This CDR3 is CATSRAAGVNSPLHF. The DNA of the CDR3 is TGTGCCACCAGCAGGGCCGCGGGGGTTAATTCACCCCTCCACTTT.

This clone appeared a few times. The CDR3 bases are TGTGCCAGCAGCGATACCGGGACAGCCAATTCACCCCTCCACTTT. This sequence encodes CASSDTGTANSPLHF. The chain has TRBV9 and TRBJ1-6; 7 positions match TRBD1. CDR1 is SGDLS and CDR2 is YYNGEE in the germline V gene. The CDR3 covers 15 residues. The junction had 7 bases not matched to a gene; V was cut back by 3 bases and J by 7 bases.

The chain links TRBV9 to TRBJ1-1; tentative D call: TRBD1 (5 bases). This CDR3 is 13 amino acids long. The germline gives CDR1 SGDLS, CDR2 YYNGEE. V was clipped by 6 bases and J by 0 bases, with 9 bases between them. The CDR3 nucleotides read TGTGCCAGCACCCAGGGTTTGAACACTGAAGCTTTCTTT. This gives the protein CASTQGLNTEAFF.

This clone was observed once. The chain couples TRBV15 to TRBJ1-5; D may be TRBD1 (5 bases). Germline lookup yields CDR1 LNHNV and CDR2 YYDKDF (reference sequence). With 5 bases removed from V and 0 bases from J, the gap between germline ends came to 14 bases. The CDR3 has 16 residues. CDR3 nucleotides: TGTGCCACCAGCCACCGCGGGGGTTATAGCAATCAGCCCCAGCATTTT. Translated: CATSHRGGYSNQPQHF.

The rearrangement links TRBV12-3 or TRBV12-4 to TRBJ1-1, with D possibly matching TRBD1 (5 bases). The CDR3 extends over 13 amino acids. The germline V and J ends were trimmed by 7 bases and 5 bases, with 14 bases remaining between them. The chain's CDR3 is CASTSYGGTEAFF. The CDR3 DNA is TGTGCCAGCACGTCGTATGGGGGGACTGAAGCTTTCTTT.

The J gene is TRBJ1-4, the V gene TRBV11-1, with unresolved D. CDR3 length equals 14 residues. Per the germline V gene, CDR1 is SGHAT and CDR2 is FQDESV (reference sequence). V was clipped by 5 bases and J by 7 bases, with 14 bases between them. The CDR3 DNA is TGTGCCAGCAGCGTCGCGGGGAATAGTGAAAAACTGTTTTTT. Translation gives CASSVAGNSEKLFF. Full variable domain (rest looked up from reference TRBV11-1 and TRBJ1-4): EAEVAQSPRYKITEKSQAVAFWCDPISGHATLYWYRQILGQGPELLVQFQDESVVDDSQLPKDRFSAERLKGVDSTLKIQPAELGDSAMYLCASSVAGNSEKLFFGSGTQLSVL.

V is TRBV19 and J is TRBJ2-1; TRBD2 is a possible D gene (6 bases). V was cut by 0 bases and J by 2 bases, with 11 bases left in between. Germline values: CDR1 LNHDA, CDR2 SQIVND (reference sequence). This CDR3 has 16 residues. This chain's CDR3 is CASSIDAAGTYNEQFF. The CDR3 DNA follows: TGTGCCAGTAGTATAGACGCGGCGGGGACCTACAATGAGCAGTTCTTC.

The chain recombines TRBV5-1 with TRBJ1-1; TRBD1 agrees at 7 bases. This CDR3 has 19 residues. V was pared by 3 bases and J by 2 bases, with 19 bases of the junction left unmatched. From germline, CDR1 is SGHRS and CDR2 YFSETQ. CDR3 loop: CASSYGTEYGLRENTEAFF. CDR3 DNA: TGCGCCAGCAGCTACGGGACAGAATACGGCCTCCGCGAAAACACTGAAGCTTTCTTT.

The chain recombines TRBV24-1 with TRBJ2-4; maybe TRBD2 (6 bases). V shed 6 bases and J shed 8 bases, with 16 bases lying between them. The CDR3 runs 14 residues. Germline loops: CDR1 KGHDR, CDR2 SFDVKD. The CDR3 region has the DNA TGTGCCACCAGTAACGGGCGGGGAGGAGACATTCAGTACTTC. Encoded protein: CATSNGRGGDIQYF.

The V call is TRBV19, the J call TRBJ1-5, with TRBD1 matching 9 bases. The CDR3 totals 14 residues. The junction had 5 bases not matched to a gene; V was cut back by 6 bases and J by 5 bases. Germline V gene data show CDR1 as LNHDA and CDR2 as SQIVND (reference sequence). The CDR3 bases are TGTGCCAGTAGAAGGACAGGGGAATATCAGCCCCAGCATTTT. This sequence encodes CASRRTGEYQPQHF.